The present TCR beta chain was sequenced within a study of blood T cells in healthy people across ages. Whole-study context: When template switching was applied, about one barcoded beta molecule was captured per two T cells. Study conclusions and caveats: Older age coincided with a roughly linear decline in TCR beta diversity per million T cells.

The CDR3 length is 14 residues. Trimming took off 6 bases at V and 7 bases at J, with 18 bases between the two ends. Each sample yielded at least 6 million isolated PBMCs. Concerning this clonotype: The antigen is unknown.

Primed by a sample-barcoded 5' primer and a J-beta primer mix, a second PCR proceeded for 7 to 11 cycles. Every cDNA molecule carried a tag from a template-switch adaptor bearing 12 random nucleotides. TCRdb ran MiXCR on the 5' RACE reads and lists one entry per CDR3 protein. The sample lists roughly 1,500,000 distinct CDR3 sequences, 42% occurring once. This clonotype originated in a woman younger than 35 in good health. The sequenced sample consisted of blood. The chain uses TRBV12-3 or TRBV12-4 and TRBJ1-2; TRBD1 is a possible D gene (5 bases). CDR3 sequence: CASRTGTLGGGYTF. The CDR3 DNA reads TGTGCCAGCAGGACCGGGACCCTAGGTGGTGGCTACACCTTC.